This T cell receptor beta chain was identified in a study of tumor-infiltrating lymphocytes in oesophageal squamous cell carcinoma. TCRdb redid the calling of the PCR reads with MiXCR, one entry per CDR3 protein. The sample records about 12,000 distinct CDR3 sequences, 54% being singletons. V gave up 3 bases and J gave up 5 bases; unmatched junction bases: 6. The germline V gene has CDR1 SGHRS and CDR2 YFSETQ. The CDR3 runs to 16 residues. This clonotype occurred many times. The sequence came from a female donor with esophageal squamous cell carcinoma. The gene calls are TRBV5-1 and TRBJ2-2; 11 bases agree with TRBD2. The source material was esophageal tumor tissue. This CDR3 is CASSSMGLAVTGELFF. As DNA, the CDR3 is TGCGCCAGCAGCTCGATGGGACTAGCGGTAACCGGGGAGCTGTTTTTT. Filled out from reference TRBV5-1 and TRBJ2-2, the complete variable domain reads KAGVTQTPRYLIKTRGQQVTLSCSPISGHRSVSWYQQTPGQGLQFLFEYFSETQRNKGNFPGRFSGRQFSNSRSEMNVSTLELGDSALYLCASSSMGLAVTGELFFGEGSRLTVL.